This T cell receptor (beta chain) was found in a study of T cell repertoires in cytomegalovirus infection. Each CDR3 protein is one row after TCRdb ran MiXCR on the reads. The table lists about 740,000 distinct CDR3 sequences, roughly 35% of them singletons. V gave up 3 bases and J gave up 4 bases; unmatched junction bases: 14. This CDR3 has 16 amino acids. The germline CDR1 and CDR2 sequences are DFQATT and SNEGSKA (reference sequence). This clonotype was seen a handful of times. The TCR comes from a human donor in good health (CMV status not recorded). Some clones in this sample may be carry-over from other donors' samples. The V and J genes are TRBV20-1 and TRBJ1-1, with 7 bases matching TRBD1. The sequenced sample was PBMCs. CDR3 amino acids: CSASKQGLRLSTEAFF. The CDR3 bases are TGCAGTGCTAGTAAACAGGGGTTGAGGCTGAGCACTGAAGCTTTCTTT.